Detailed here is one TCR beta chain. The antigen remains undetermined. This sample is drawn from a study of OX40 agonist ivuxolimab in advanced cancers. The study's findings and limits: Clonal expansion by week 6 occurred in CD4+ and CD8+ blood T cells (at 0.1 to 3.0 mg/kg).

Trimming left V 2 bases short and J 9 bases short, with 26 bases between. The CDR3 totals 17 residues. CDR1 is MNHEY, CDR2 SMNVEV, per germline (reference sequence). Repertoires were generated with immunoSEQ multiplex PCR, while TCRdb's copy carries only in-frame clones and drops some. The table lists roughly 36,000 clones, roughly nine tenths of them singletons, with about 9% in the top ten. Autoimmune disease history or systemic immunosuppression was exclusionary. J is TRBJ2-7 and V is TRBV27, with D unclear. The source is an adult with an advanced solid tumor such as melanoma, head and neck, liver or kidney cancer. The sequencing here drew on CD4+ or CD8+ T cells sorted from blood, taken in a trial of the OX40 agonist ivuxolimab. The CDR3: CASSLDISGLGGEGQYF. The CDR3 nucleotides are TGTGCCAGCAGTTTAGATATCTCGGGTCTTGGTGGGGAAGGGCAGTACTTC.